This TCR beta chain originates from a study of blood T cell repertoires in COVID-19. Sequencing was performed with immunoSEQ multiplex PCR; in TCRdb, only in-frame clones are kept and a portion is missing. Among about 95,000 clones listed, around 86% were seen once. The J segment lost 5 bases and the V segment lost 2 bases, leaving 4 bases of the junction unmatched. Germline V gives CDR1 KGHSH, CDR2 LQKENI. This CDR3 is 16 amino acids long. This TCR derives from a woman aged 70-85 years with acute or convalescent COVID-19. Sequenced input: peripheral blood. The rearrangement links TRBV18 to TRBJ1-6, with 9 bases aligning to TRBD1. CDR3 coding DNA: TGTGCCAGCTCACCAGGTCGGACAGGGGATAATTCACCCCTCCACTTT. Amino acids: CASSPGRTGDNSPLHF.